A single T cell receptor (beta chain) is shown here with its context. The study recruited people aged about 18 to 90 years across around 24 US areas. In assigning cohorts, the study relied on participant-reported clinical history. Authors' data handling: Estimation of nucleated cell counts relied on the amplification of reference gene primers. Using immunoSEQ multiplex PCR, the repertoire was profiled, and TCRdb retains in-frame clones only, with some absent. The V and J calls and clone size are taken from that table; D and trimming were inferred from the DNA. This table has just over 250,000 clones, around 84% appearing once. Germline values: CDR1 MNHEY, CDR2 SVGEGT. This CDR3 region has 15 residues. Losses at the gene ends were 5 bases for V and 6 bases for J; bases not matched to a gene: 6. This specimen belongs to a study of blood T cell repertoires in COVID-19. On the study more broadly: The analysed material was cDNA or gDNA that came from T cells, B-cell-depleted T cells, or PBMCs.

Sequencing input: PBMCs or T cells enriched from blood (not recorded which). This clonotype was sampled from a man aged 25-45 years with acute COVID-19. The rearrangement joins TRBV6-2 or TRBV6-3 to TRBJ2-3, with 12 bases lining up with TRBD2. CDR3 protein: CASSPTSGGPDTQYF. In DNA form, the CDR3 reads TGTGCCAGCAGTCCGACTAGCGGGGGCCCGGATACGCAGTATTTT.